This T cell receptor beta chain derives from a study of blood T cells in healthy people across ages. It was with a sample-barcoded 5' primer and a J-beta primer mix that a second PCR of roughly 7 to 12 cycles was run. Each of the cDNA molecules was tagged by a template-switch adaptor with 12 random nucleotides. TCRdb analysed the 5' RACE reads with MiXCR anew, one entry per CDR3 protein. The profile covers 1.4 million to 1.5 million distinct CDR3 sequences, with roughly 40% appearing a single time and under 8% taken by the ten largest. The ends were cut back, 6 bases at V and 12 bases at J, with 21 bases in the middle. Looked up from germline, CDR1 is DFQATT and CDR2 is SNEGSKA (reference sequence). The CDR3 totals 13 residues. This clonotype was counted a single time. Its specificity is not known. The study, taken as a whole, reports: Relative to aged donors, long-lived donors carried more naive CD4+ cells and displayed higher diversity.

The receptor was isolated from a woman aged 18 to 35 in good health. Sequenced input: blood. The V gene is TRBV20-1, the J gene TRBJ2-1; the D call may be TRBD1 or TRBD2 (6 bases each). The CDR3 sequence: CSARGGTTMRQFF. CDR3 sequence (DNA): TGCAGTGCCCGAGGGGGGACCACAATGCGGCAGTTCTTC.